One sample yielded the 27 T cell receptor beta chains listed below, sequenced in a study of blood T cell repertoires in COVID-19. This table comes from immunoSEQ multiplex PCR, and its TCRdb copy is limited to in-frame clones, with some not included. The repertoire has fewer than 150,000 clones, around 87% of them found once; the top ten carry 7.7%. The source material was peripheral blood. The receptors come from a human donor in a cohort sampled during active COVID-19.

CDR3 nucleotide sequence: TGTGCCAGCAGCACCCGGGACAGGGGAGCACACACTGAAGCTTTCTTT. Amino acids: CASSTRDRGAHTEAFF. The chain carries TRBV7-3 and TRBJ1-1; 10 bases fit TRBD1. From germline, CDR1 is SGHTA and CDR2 FQGTGA. This CDR3 region has 16 residues. The J segment lost 3 bases and the V segment lost 5 bases, leaving 9 bases of the junction unmatched.

This chain uses TRBV19 with TRBJ2-5; weak D call: TRBD1 (5 bases). The CDR3 spans 15 residues. The V end lost 3 bases, the J end lost 2 bases, and 13 bases lay between the germline ends. CDR1 is LNHDA, CDR2 SQIVND, per germline (reference sequence). The CDR3 DNA sequence: TGTGCCAGTAGTATTCGACAGCCCGGACAAGAGACCCAGTACTTC. It codes for CASSIRQPGQETQYF.

The V and J genes are TRBV6-5 and TRBJ1-2; 9 bases are shared with TRBD1. J gave up 7 bases and V 5 bases, and 8 bases lay outside the gene matches. Germline V gene lookup returns CDR1 MNHEY and CDR2 SVGAGI. This CDR3 is built from 14 residues. CDR3 nucleotides: TGTGCCAGCAGTCGACTGGGACAGGGTGGTGGCTACACCTTC. This gives the protein CASSRLGQGGGYTF.

The gene calls are TRBV6-6 and TRBJ2-7; 7 bases map to TRBD1. The germline V gene encodes CDR1 MNHNY and CDR2 SVGAGI (reference sequence). Unmatched junction bases numbered 10, after V lost 6 bases and J lost 2 bases. This CDR3 has 15 amino acids. The chain's CDR3 is CASRMGPGQTYEQYF. The DNA of the CDR3 is TGTGCCAGCAGAATGGGTCCGGGACAGACCTACGAGCAGTACTTC.

The gene calls are TRBV5-1 and TRBJ2-3; no definite D call. Looked up from germline, CDR1 is SGHRS and CDR2 is YFSETQ. V gave up 0 bases and J gave up 3 bases, with 11 bases separating them. The CDR3 contains 15 residues. The CDR3 region is CASSLEQPATDTQYF. The CDR3 DNA reads as TGCGCCAGCAGCTTGGAACAGCCAGCAACAGATACGCAGTATTTT.

The rearrangement uses TRBV24-1 and TRBJ2-3; 7 nucleotides align to TRBD2. Germline V gene sequence: CDR1 KGHDR, CDR2 SFDVKD. This CDR3 comprises 14 residues. With V trimmed by 6 bases and J by 0 bases, 2 bases remained unmatched. CDR3 in DNA: TGTGCCACCAGTAGAGCGGGAAGCACAGATACGCAGTATTTT. This translates into CATSRAGSTDTQYF.

This clone was seen a handful of times. The chain uses TRBV10-3 and TRBJ1-1; D may be TRBD1 (6 bases). The CDR3 contains 15 residues. Germline V gene data show CDR1 as ENHRY and CDR2 as SYGVKD. V was clipped by 6 bases and J by 1 base, with 15 bases between them. Here the CDR3 DNA reads TGTGCCATCAGGGAACCGGGACAACCGAACACTGAAGCTTTCTTT. Encoded protein: CAIREPGQPNTEAFF.

The V and J genes are TRBV19 and TRBJ2-7, with a tentative D call TRBD2 (6 bases). The ends were cut back, 2 bases at V and 2 bases at J, with 13 bases in the middle. The CDR3 runs 15 residues. The germline V gene has CDR1 LNHDA and CDR2 SQIVND (reference sequence). CDR3 in DNA: TGTGCCAGTAGTATACGGGAGCGGCCGGCCTACGAGCAGTACTTC. It encodes CASSIRERPAYEQYF.

This chain uses TRBV3-1 (or the pseudogene TRBV3-2) with TRBJ2-3; D not resolved. The V and J ends lost 5 bases and 6 bases respectively, with 15 bases between them. This CDR3 contains 14 residues. Germline assignment: CDR1 LGHDT and CDR2 YNNKEL (reference sequence). The CDR3 loop reads CASSILSALDTQYF. The CDR3 bases are TGTGCCAGCAGCATCTTGAGCGCTTTGGATACGCAGTATTTT.

The chain recombines TRBV7-9 with TRBJ2-3; no clear D gene. Germline V gene sequence: CDR1 SEHNR, CDR2 FQNEAQ (reference sequence). Trimming cost V 5 bases and J 6 bases, with 6 bases left between them. The CDR3 extends over 11 amino acids. CDR3 in amino acids: CASSHSDTQYF. The CDR3 DNA reads as TGTGCCAGCAGCCATAGCGATACGCAGTATTTT. The variable domain in full, with the rest retrieved from reference TRBV7-9 and TRBJ2-3, is DTGVSQNPRHKITKRGQNVTFRCDPISEHNRLYWYRQTLGQGPEFLTYFQNEAQLEKSRLLSDRFSAERPKGSFSTLEIQRTEQGDSAMYLCASSHSDTQYFGPGTRLTVL.

Written as DNA, the CDR3 is TGCAGCGTTGGGGACACCTCTATGCCCCAGCATTTT. This encodes CSVGDTSMPQHF. The V and J genes are TRBV29-1 and TRBJ1-5; tentative D call: TRBD1 (6 bases). Trimming removed 4 bases from V and 9 bases from J, with 13 bases in between. This CDR3 is built from 12 residues. Germline assignment: CDR1 SQVTM and CDR2 ANQGSEA.

The chain is built from TRBV20-1 and TRBJ2-3; D not resolved. Germline CDR1 reads DFQATT; CDR2 reads SNEGSKA (reference sequence). The CDR3 length is 11 residues. Trimming removed 7 bases at V and 0 bases at J, with 5 bases between. DNA of the CDR3: TGCAGTGAGACTAGCACAGATACGCAGTATTTT. Amino acid sequence: CSETSTDTQYF.

This clone occurred once. Other DNA variants within this sample encode the same CDR3. V usage is TRBV5-4 and J usage is TRBJ2-5, with 9 bases lining up with TRBD1. V lost 4 bases to trimming and J lost 5 bases; unmatched junction nucleotides: 3. Germline V gene lookup returns CDR1 SGHNT and CDR2 YYREEE (reference sequence). The CDR3 runs 13 residues. The CDR3 is CASSQGTGETQYF. The CDR3 DNA follows: TGTGCCAGCAGCCAAGGGACAGGGGAGACCCAGTACTTC. Drawing the rest from reference TRBV5-4 and TRBJ2-5, the complete variable domain is ETGVTQSPTHLIKTRGQQVTLRCSSQSGHNTVSWYQQALGQGPQFIFQYYREEENGRGNFPPRFSGLQFPNYSSELNVNALELDDSALYLCASSQGTGETQYFGPGTRLLVL.

The chain joins TRBV19 to TRBJ1-1; 7 bases agree with TRBD1. Germline CDR1 and CDR2: LNHDA and SQIVND (reference sequence). This CDR3 has 14 amino acids. The junction had 9 bases not matched to a gene; V was cut back by 8 bases and J by 3 bases. The CDR3: CASGLQGKDTEAFF. DNA of the CDR3: TGTGCCAGTGGCCTACAGGGGAAGGACACTGAAGCTTTCTTT.

The chain recombines TRBV19 with TRBJ2-6; a weak D match, TRBD1 (5 bases). The germline V and J ends were trimmed by 2 bases and 0 bases, with 11 bases remaining between them. Germline assignment: CDR1 LNHDA and CDR2 SQIVND (reference sequence). The CDR3 sequence is 17 residues long. The CDR3 sequence is CASSIRGTYSGANVLTF. As DNA, the CDR3 is TGTGCCAGTAGTATAAGGGGCACTTACTCTGGGGCCAACGTCCTGACTTTC.

The chain links TRBV28 to TRBJ2-3, with 11 bases identical to TRBD2. The CDR3 consists of 20 residues. Germline CDR1 is MDHEN and CDR2 is SYDVKM. Trimming took 5 bases from V and 1 from J; bases not matched to a gene: 17. CDR3 sequence (DNA): TGTGCCAGCAGTCACTTTAGAGAGACTAGCGGGAAAGAGGGCACAGATACGCAGTATTTT. This sequence encodes CASSHFRETSGKEGTDTQYF.

This chain's CDR3 is CASSYSGTTMNTEAFF. CDR3 nucleotide sequence: TGTGCCAGCAGTTACTCCGGGACAACAATGAACACTGAAGCTTTCTTT. The chain employs TRBV6-5 and TRBJ1-1; weak D call: TRBD1 (6 bases). Germline V gives CDR1 MNHEY, CDR2 SVGAGI. V lost 0 bases and J lost 0, with 11 bases in between. This CDR3 is built from 16 residues.

The chain combines TRBV12-5 with TRBJ1-2, with D perhaps TRBD1 (6 bases). This CDR3 region has 15 residues. Germline V gives CDR1 LGHNT, CDR2 FRNRAP. The V and J ends lost 1 base and 6 bases respectively, with 15 bases between them. The CDR3: CASGLAPGGRHGYTF. CDR3 DNA sequence: TGTGCTAGTGGTTTGGCCCCGGGGGGGCGGCATGGCTACACCTTC.

The chain carries TRBV6-6 and TRBJ2-7; D not certain. The CDR3 is made up of 16 amino acids. V lost 0 bases to trimming and J lost 2 bases, with 14 bases between them. Germline CDR1 MNHNY, CDR2 SVGAGI (reference sequence). The CDR3 nucleotides are TGTGCCAGCAGTTACTCTCGGCCCAATACAGCCTACGAGCAGTACTTC. Encoded protein: CASSYSRPNTAYEQYF.

The chain employs TRBV7-2 and TRBJ1-5; TRBD1 is a possible D gene (5 bases). CDR1 SGHTA and CDR2 FQGNSA come from the germline V gene. With 2 bases removed from V and 5 bases from J, the gap between germline ends came to 10 bases. The CDR3 loop spans 14 amino acids. DNA for the CDR3: TGTGCCAGCAGCTTAAGCAGGGTGGATCAGCCCCAGCATTTT. Its translation: CASSLSRVDQPQHF.

The J gene is TRBJ2-2, the V gene TRBV21-1; no DNA check was done on the table's D call, TRBD1. TRBV21-1 is labeled a pseudogene. The CDR3 sequence is 16 residues long. The CDR3 sequence is CAITPGDRKDTGELFF. The CDR3 coding sequence is TGTGCCATAACTCCGGGGGACAGGAAGGACACCGGGGAGCTGTTTTTT.

This chain uses TRBV19 with TRBJ2-1; no reliable D call. CDR1 is LNHDA and CDR2 is SQIVND in the germline V gene (reference sequence). V gave up 6 bases and J gave up 7 bases, with 10 bases separating them. The CDR3 runs to 12 residues. CDR3 sequence reads: CASRISENEQFF. CDR3 sequence (DNA): TGTGCCAGTAGGATCAGCGAAAATGAGCAGTTCTTC.

The V gene is TRBV15, the J gene TRBJ1-5, with 7 nucleotides matching TRBD1. J lost 3 bases, V lost 3 bases, and 2 bases had no gene match. The CDR3 covers 14 residues. Per germline, CDR1 LNHNV and CDR2 YYDKDF (reference sequence). The CDR3 DNA is TGTGCCACCAGCAGGCAGGGGGACAATCAGCCCCAGCATTTT. It translates to CATSRQGDNQPQHF.

The chain employs TRBV19 and TRBJ1-3, with no clear D. This CDR3 contains 13 residues. V lost 0 bases to trimming and J lost 9 bases, with 9 bases between them. From germline, CDR1 is LNHDA and CDR2 SQIVND (reference sequence). CDR3 sequence: CASSIDRRGTIYF. In DNA form, the CDR3 reads TGTGCCAGTAGTATAGATCGGAGAGGCACCATATATTTT.

The rearrangement uses TRBV7-2 and TRBJ1-5; 7 bases fit TRBD1. This CDR3 spans 16 amino acids. From germline, CDR1 is SGHTA and CDR2 FQGNSA. V was clipped by 1 base and J by 7 bases; unmatched bases: 10. The CDR3 DNA sequence: TGTGCCAGCAGCTTAGTCGGGCCGCAGGGGGACCAGCCCCAGCATTTT. Amino acid sequence: CASSLVGPQGDQPQHF.

V is TRBV9 and J is TRBJ2-3, with 11 bases aligning to TRBD1. V was pared by 3 bases and J by 4 bases, with 7 bases of the junction left unmatched. CDR3 length equals 16 residues. CDR1 is SGDLS, CDR2 YYNGEE, per germline. The CDR3 DNA sequence: TGTGCCAGCAGCGGACCGGGACAGGGGGTCTCAGATACGCAGTATTTT. This gives the protein CASSGPGQGVSDTQYF.

The chain couples TRBV5-1 to TRBJ2-5; 7 bases match TRBD1. Germline CDR1 reads SGHRS; CDR2 reads YFSETQ. This CDR3 is 14 amino acids long. V lost 4 bases, J lost 5 bases, and 8 bases stayed unmatched. CDR3 sequence: CASSVGRGWETQYF. The CDR3 DNA sequence: TGCGCCAGCAGCGTCGGCAGGGGGTGGGAGACCCAGTACTTC.